This entry is about one T cell receptor (beta chain). The J segment lost 3 bases and the V segment lost 1 base, leaving 5 bases of the junction unmatched. Looked up from germline, CDR1 is SGHNT and CDR2 is YENEEA. The CDR3 extends over 15 amino acids. These data come from a study of T cell changes during pregnancy in multiple sclerosis. Only in-frame clones appear in the TCRdb table, and some are missing; sequencing was by immunoSEQ multiplex PCR. The repertoire holds some 60,000 clones, roughly 90% seen once, with approximately 0.9% in the top ten. This sequence joins TRBV11-3 and TRBJ2-7; TRBD1 matches at 8 bases. The clonotype was recovered from a female donor with multiple sclerosis, enrolled in a pregnancy study. The source material was peripheral blood, sampled before pregnancy. CDR3 region: CASSLGGQVFYEQYF. CDR3 bases: TGTGCCAGCAGCTTAGGGGGACAGGTCTTCTACGAGCAGTACTTC.